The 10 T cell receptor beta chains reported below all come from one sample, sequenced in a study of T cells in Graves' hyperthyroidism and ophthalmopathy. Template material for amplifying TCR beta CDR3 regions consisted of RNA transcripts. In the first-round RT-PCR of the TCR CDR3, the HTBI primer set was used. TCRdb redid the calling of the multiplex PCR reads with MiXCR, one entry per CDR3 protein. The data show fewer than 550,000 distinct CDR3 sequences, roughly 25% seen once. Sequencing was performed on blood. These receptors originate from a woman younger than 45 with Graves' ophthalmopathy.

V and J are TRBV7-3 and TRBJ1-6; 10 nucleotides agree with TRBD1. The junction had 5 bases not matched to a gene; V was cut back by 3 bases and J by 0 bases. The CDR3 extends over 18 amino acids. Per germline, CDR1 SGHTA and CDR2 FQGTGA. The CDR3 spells CASSFGTGDSSYNSPLHF. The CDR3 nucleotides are TGTGCCAGCAGCTTCGGGACAGGGGATAGCTCCTATAATTCACCCCTCCACTTT.

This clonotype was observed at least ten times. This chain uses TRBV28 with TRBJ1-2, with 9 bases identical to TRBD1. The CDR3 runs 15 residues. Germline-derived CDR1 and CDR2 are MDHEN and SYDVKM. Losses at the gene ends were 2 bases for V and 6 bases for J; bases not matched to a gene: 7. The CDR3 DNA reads TGTGCCAGCAGTTTAACCGGGACAGGGTGGGATGGCTACACCTTC. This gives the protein CASSLTGTGWDGYTF.

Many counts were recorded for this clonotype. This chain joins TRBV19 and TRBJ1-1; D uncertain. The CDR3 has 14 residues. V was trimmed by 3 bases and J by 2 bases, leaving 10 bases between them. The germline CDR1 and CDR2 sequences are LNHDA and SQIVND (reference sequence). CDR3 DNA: TGTGCCAGTAGTATGCCCGGGAAAAACACTGAAGCTTTCTTT. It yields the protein CASSMPGKNTEAFF. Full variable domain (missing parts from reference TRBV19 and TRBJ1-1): DGGITQSPKYLFRKEGQNVTLSCEQNLNHDAMYWYRQDPGQGLRLIYYSQIVNDFQKGDIAEGYSVSREKKESFPLTVTSAQKNPTAFYLCASSMPGKNTEAFFGQGTRLTVV.

Here the CDR3 DNA reads TGTGCCAGCAGGCAACAGGGAACCTACACCGGGGAGCTGTTTTTT. Its protein is CASRQQGTYTGELFF. This chain connects TRBV7-8 to TRBJ2-2; D may be TRBD1 (6 bases). Trimming stripped 6 bases from V and 3 bases from J, with 14 bases between. Germline V lookup: CDR1 SGHVS, CDR2 FQNEAQ. The CDR3 consists of 15 residues.

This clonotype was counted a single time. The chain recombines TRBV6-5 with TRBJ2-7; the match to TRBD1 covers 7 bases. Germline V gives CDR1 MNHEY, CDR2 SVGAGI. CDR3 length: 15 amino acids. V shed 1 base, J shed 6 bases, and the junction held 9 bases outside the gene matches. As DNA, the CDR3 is TGTGCCAGCAGTTACTACCCCGTCGCAGGGGGCGAGCAGTACTTC. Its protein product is CASSYYPVAGGEQYF.

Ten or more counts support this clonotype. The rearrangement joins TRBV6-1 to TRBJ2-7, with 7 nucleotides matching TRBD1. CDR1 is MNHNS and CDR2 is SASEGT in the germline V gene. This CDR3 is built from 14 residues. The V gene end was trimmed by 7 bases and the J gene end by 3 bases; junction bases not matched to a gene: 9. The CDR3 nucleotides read TGTGCCAGCAATCCTTCGACAGGGCTCTACGAGCAGTACTTC. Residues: CASNPSTGLYEQYF.

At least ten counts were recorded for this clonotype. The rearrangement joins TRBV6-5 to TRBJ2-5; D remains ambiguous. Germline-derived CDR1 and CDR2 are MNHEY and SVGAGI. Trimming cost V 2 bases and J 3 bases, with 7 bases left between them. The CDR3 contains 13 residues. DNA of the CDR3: TGTGCCAGCAGTTACGGTGTTAAAGAGACCCAGTACTTC. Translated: CASSYGVKETQYF.

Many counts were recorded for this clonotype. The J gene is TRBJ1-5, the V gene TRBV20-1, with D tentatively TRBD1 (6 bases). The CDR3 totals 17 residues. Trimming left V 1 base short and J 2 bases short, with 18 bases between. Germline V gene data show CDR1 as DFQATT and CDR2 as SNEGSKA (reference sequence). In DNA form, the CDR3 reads TGCAGTGCTAGAGTCTACAGGACGGGGGCCGGCAATCAGCCCCAGCATTTT. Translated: CSARVYRTGAGNQPQHF.

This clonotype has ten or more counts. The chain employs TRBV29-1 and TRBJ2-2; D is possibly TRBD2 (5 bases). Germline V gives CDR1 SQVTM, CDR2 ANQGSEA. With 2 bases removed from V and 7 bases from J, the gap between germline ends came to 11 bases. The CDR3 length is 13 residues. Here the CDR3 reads CSVEITRDGELFF. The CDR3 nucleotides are TGCAGCGTTGAAATTACGAGGGACGGGGAGCTGTTTTTT.

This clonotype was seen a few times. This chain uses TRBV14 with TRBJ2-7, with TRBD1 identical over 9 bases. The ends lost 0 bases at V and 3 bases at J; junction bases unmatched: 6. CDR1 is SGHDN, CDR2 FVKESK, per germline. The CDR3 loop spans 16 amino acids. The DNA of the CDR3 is TGTGCCAGCAGCCAAGACCCGGGACAGGGTGTCTACGAGCAGTACTTC. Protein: CASSQDPGQGVYEQYF.